Following are 29 T cell receptor beta chains from one sample sequenced in a study of spatial heterogeneity in lung cancer. Described time point: sample taken at primary tumor resection. A single record per CDR3 protein comes from TCRdb applying MiXCR to the 5' RACE reads. The sample shows 39,000 or so distinct CDR3 sequences, roughly 8% of them seen only once. Source: PBMCs, taken at surgery. Receptor source: a male donor with early-stage non-small cell lung cancer.

The sample holds many counts of this clonotype. This sequence joins TRBV12-3 or TRBV12-4 and TRBJ2-3, with D possibly being TRBD2 (6 bases). CDR3 size: 15 residues. V lost 2 bases to trimming and J lost 1 base, with 10 bases between them. The CDR3 nucleotides are TGTGCCAGCAGTTTAAGACTAGGAGGCACAGATACGCAGTATTTT. Protein: CASSLRLGGTDTQYF.

J is TRBJ2-3 and V is TRBV6-2 or TRBV6-3; 14 nucleotides match TRBD2. The CDR3 has 18 residues. Germline assignment: CDR1 MNHEY and CDR2 SVGEGT. Unmatched junction bases numbered 8, after V lost 2 bases and J lost 4 bases. The CDR3 DNA follows: TGTGCCAGCAGTTACGAAGGGACTAGCGGGAGAGGTCCAGATACGCAGTATTTT. It is translated as CASSYEGTSGRGPDTQYF.

The chain is built from TRBV4-3 and TRBJ2-1, with 8 bases lining up with TRBD1. The CDR3 spans 16 residues. The ends lost 4 bases at V and 6 bases at J; junction bases unmatched: 11. In germline, CDR1 is LGHNA, CDR2 YSLEER. CDR3 in amino acids: CASSRLAGTGFNEQFF. In DNA, the CDR3 is TGCGCCAGCAGCCGACTCGCCGGGACAGGATTCAATGAGCAGTTCTTC.

This clonotype was counted only a few times. This sequence joins TRBV20-1 and TRBJ2-1; D is perhaps TRBD2 (6 bases). V was trimmed by 1 base and J by 10 bases, leaving 14 bases between them. In germline, CDR1 is DFQATT, CDR2 SNEGSKA (reference sequence). CDR3 size: 13 residues. The CDR3 is CSARGRDRGEQFF. The CDR3 DNA reads TGCAGTGCTAGAGGGCGGGATCGTGGGGAGCAGTTCTTC.

Worth noting for this clonotype: A much larger clonotype is one base distant, so this may be a read error. This chain uses TRBV6-2 or TRBV6-3 with TRBJ2-2, with 12 bases aligning to TRBD1. The CDR3 is made up of 14 amino acids. CDR1 is MNHEY and CDR2 is SVGEGT in the germline V gene. CDR3 DNA: TGTGCCAGCAGGGGGACAGGGGGCACCGGGGAGCTGTCTTTT. Translated: CASRGTGGTGELSF.

This clonotype was recorded at least ten times. The chain uses TRBV5-1 and TRBJ2-7; no firm D call. Trimming took 4 bases from V and 2 from J, leaving 16 bases between them. The CDR3 totals 15 residues. Germline V lookup: CDR1 SGHRS, CDR2 YFSETQ. CDR3 sequence: CASSPAPTLPYEQYF. CDR3 bases: TGCGCCAGCAGCCCTGCTCCGACTCTCCCCTACGAGCAGTACTTC. The whole variable domain, remainder taken from reference TRBV5-1 and TRBJ2-7, is KAGVTQTPRYLIKTRGQQVTLSCSPISGHRSVSWYQQTPGQGLQFLFEYFSETQRNKGNFPGRFSGRQFSNSRSEMNVSTLELGDSALYLCASSPAPTLPYEQYFGPGTRLTVT.

The rearrangement joins TRBV5-6 to TRBJ1-1, with D possibly TRBD1 on 6 matching bases. Germline V gene sequence: CDR1 SGHDT, CDR2 YYEEEE. The CDR3 covers 16 residues. V was clipped by 1 base and J by 0 bases, with 13 bases between them. CDR3 sequence: CASSLTTGPMNTEAFF. The CDR3 DNA reads TGTGCCAGCAGCTTGACCACAGGGCCTATGAACACTGAAGCTTTCTTT. Full variable domain (missing parts from reference TRBV5-6 and TRBJ1-1): DAGVTQSPTHLIKTRGQQVTLRCSPKSGHDTVSWYQQALGQGPQFIFQYYEEEERQRGNFPDRFSGHQFPNYSSELNVNALLLGDSALYLCASSLTTGPMNTEAFFGQGTRLTVV.

In this sample, this clonotype turned up many times. The J gene is TRBJ2-5, the V gene TRBV1; TRBD2 was called by the table and not checked on the DNA. TRBV1 is a recognized pseudogene. The CDR3 extends over 18 amino acids. The CDR3 DNA reads as TGCACCAGCAGCCAACGCGGGGGAGCGGGAGGGCCCGAAGAGACCCAGTACTTC. This gives the protein CTSSQRGGAGGPEETQYF.

The chain couples TRBV12-3 or TRBV12-4 to TRBJ2-7; D is ambiguous. This CDR3 has 13 amino acids. V shed 6 bases and J shed 6 bases, with 15 bases lying between them. The CDR3 coding sequence is TGTGCCAGCAGCCCGTCCGGTGCCGGCGAGCAGTACTTC. As protein: CASSPSGAGEQYF.

In its sample, this clonotype was seen a few times. This chain connects TRBV20-1 to TRBJ2-5, with 7 bases matching TRBD2. CDR1 and CDR2 from the germline V gene are DFQATT and SNEGSKA (reference sequence). V lost 5 bases and J lost 7; bases outside the gene matches: 13. This CDR3 has 14 residues. CDR3 protein: CSAPRRGSQGTQYF. Here the CDR3 DNA reads TGCAGTGCTCCCCGGCGGGGGTCTCAGGGGACCCAGTACTTC.

This clonotype was picked up many times. This rearrangement joins TRBV10-3 to TRBJ2-6, with no clear D. Germline CDR1 is ENHRY and CDR2 is SYGVKD. V was shortened by 5 bases and J by 0 bases, with 8 bases between the two germline ends. This CDR3 region has 15 residues. CDR3 in amino acids: CAISKRGSGANVLTF. The DNA of the CDR3 is TGTGCCATCAGTAAAAGAGGCTCTGGGGCCAACGTCCTGACTTTC.

This clonotype was counted ten times or more. The chain uses TRBV6-5 and TRBJ1-1, with D possibly matching TRBD1 (5 bases). CDR3 length: 15 amino acids. CDR1 and CDR2 from the germline V gene are MNHEY and SVGAGI. V lost 7 bases to trimming and J lost 1 base, with 16 bases between them. CDR3 residues: CASKLPGRKNTEAFF. The CDR3 DNA follows: TGTGCCAGCAAATTACCGGGACGTAAGAACACTGAAGCTTTCTTT.

This clonotype came up a few times. This chain uses TRBV7-9 with TRBJ2-3; D is unclear. The CDR3 runs 15 residues. Germline CDR1 and CDR2: SEHNR and FQNEAQ (reference sequence). The V gene lost 2 bases and the J gene lost 4 bases, with 13 bases spanning the gap. The CDR3 region is CASSLRSLTSDTQYF. The CDR3 DNA reads as TGTGCCAGCAGCTTAAGGTCTCTAACTTCAGATACGCAGTATTTT.

This clonotype was counted many times. The chain carries TRBV18 and TRBJ2-5; D not certain. Trimming stripped 8 bases from V and 3 bases from J, with 16 bases between. Germline values: CDR1 KGHSH, CDR2 LQKENI. CDR3 size: 14 residues. CDR3 nucleotide sequence: TGTGCCAGCGCCTTGGCAGGTGGAGAAGAGACCCAGTACTTC. This gives the protein CASALAGGEETQYF.

Note on this clonotype: This may stem from a read error, because a much larger clone lies one nucleotide away. The CDR3 DNA follows: TGCAGTGCTACAATACAGGGGAATCAGCCCCAGCATTTT. Its translation: CSATIQGNQPQHF. J is TRBJ1-5 and V is TRBV20-1, with 7 bases aligning to TRBD1. The CDR3 spans 13 residues. The trim removed 4 bases at V and 4 bases at J, leaving 4 bases unmatched. Per germline, CDR1 DFQATT and CDR2 SNEGSKA (reference sequence).

The CDR3 DNA is TGTGCCAGCAGCAGACTAGCGGGGGGGACAGATACGCAGTATTTT. Its protein is CASSRLAGGTDTQYF. The chain recombines TRBV6-6 with TRBJ2-3; the match to TRBD2 covers 14 bases. CDR3 length equals 15 residues. V shed 6 bases, J shed 3 bases, and the junction held 2 bases outside the gene matches. Per germline, CDR1 MNHNY and CDR2 SVGAGI (reference sequence).

Only a few counts were recorded for this clonotype. The V call is TRBV12-3 or TRBV12-4, the J call TRBJ2-7; possible D gene TRBD1, 5 bases. CDR3 size: 12 residues. Trimming took off 5 bases at V and 7 bases at J, with 12 bases between the two ends. The chain's CDR3 is CASSLPRQEQYF. As DNA, the CDR3 is TGTGCCAGCAGTCTACCCCGACAGGAGCAGTACTTC.

This clonotype was recorded at least ten times. The J gene is TRBJ2-3, the V gene TRBV6-2 or TRBV6-3; D remains unclear. The CDR3 totals 12 residues. Trimming stripped 10 bases from V and 6 bases from J, with 14 bases between. Germline V gene sequence: CDR1 MNHEY, CDR2 SVGEGT. This chain's CDR3 is CATYAAADTQYF. CDR3 DNA sequence: TGTGCCACCTACGCGGCCGCGGATACGCAGTATTTT.

This clonotype was recorded many times. The rearrangement links TRBV27 to TRBJ1-5; 8 nucleotides match TRBD1. V gave up 6 bases and J gave up 2 bases; unmatched junction bases: 9. Germline CDR1 and CDR2: MNHEY and SMNVEV (reference sequence). CDR3 length equals 16 residues. CDR3 region: CASSSGQGGRNQPQHF. The CDR3 DNA is TGTGCCAGCAGCTCAGGACAGGGAGGACGCAATCAGCCCCAGCATTTT.

There are many counts of this clonotype. The chain recombines TRBV6-5 with TRBJ1-2; D is possibly TRBD1 (5 bases). V gave up 7 bases and J gave up 2 bases, with 11 bases separating them. There are 13 residues in the CDR3. Germline CDR1 and CDR2: MNHEY and SVGAGI. The CDR3 is CASTQGVNYGYTF. The CDR3 bases are TGTGCCAGCACCCAGGGAGTAAACTATGGCTACACCTTC.

This clonotype came up many times. The J gene is TRBJ1-6, the V gene TRBV7-6; D is perhaps TRBD1 (5 bases). Germline loops: CDR1 SGHVS, CDR2 FNYEAQ. The ends were cut back, 2 bases at V and 5 bases at J, with 7 bases in the middle. The CDR3 contains 14 residues. CDR3 coding DNA: TGTGCCAGCAGCTTACTACAGGATAATTCACCCCTCCACTTT. This encodes CASSLLQDNSPLHF.

This clonotype was counted at least ten times. The rearrangement joins TRBV5-6 to TRBJ1-5; 8 bases are shared with TRBD1. V trimming: 4 bases; J trimming: 2 bases; junction bases outside the gene matches: 5. Germline V gene lookup returns CDR1 SGHDT and CDR2 YYEEEE. The CDR3 covers 15 residues. The CDR3 here is CASSRTTGGNQPQHF. CDR3 DNA: TGTGCCAGCAGCCGAACGACAGGGGGCAATCAGCCCCAGCATTTT.

There are a few counts of this clonotype. The CDR3 is CASSIYLTGEDGYTF. CDR3 bases: TGTGCCAGCAGCATATACTTAACAGGGGAAGATGGCTACACCTTC. The rearrangement joins TRBV7-9 to TRBJ1-2, with TRBD1 matching 7 bases. The V segment lost 5 bases and the J segment 6 bases; nucleotides outside the gene matches: 12. Germline V gene sequence: CDR1 SEHNR, CDR2 FQNEAQ (reference sequence). The CDR3 extends over 15 amino acids.

This clonotype has at least ten counts. The genes are TRBV2 and TRBJ2-7; D gene unclear. The CDR3 runs to 11 residues. Trimming removed 8 bases from V and 1 base from J, with 6 bases in between. Germline V gene sequence: CDR1 SNHLY, CDR2 FYNNEI. CDR3 protein: CASAYSYEQYV. CDR3 in DNA: TGTGCCAGCGCCTATTCCTACGAGCAGTACGTC.

This clonotype was recorded a few times. The CDR3 sequence: CASSIINEQFF. The CDR3 nucleotides are TGTGCCAGCAGTATCATTAATGAGCAGTTCTTC. The chain joins TRBV28 to TRBJ2-1, with D hard to call. Germline values: CDR1 MDHEN, CDR2 SYDVKM. Trimming pared 5 bases from V and 7 bases from J, leaving 6 bases between. This CDR3 is 11 amino acids long.

This clonotype was counted many times. The V call is TRBV6-2 or TRBV6-3, the J call TRBJ2-3, with a possible D match to TRBD2 (6 bases). V lost 7 bases and J lost 4, with 15 bases in between. This CDR3 is built from 14 residues. CDR1 and CDR2 from the germline V gene are MNHEY and SVGEGT. As DNA, the CDR3 is TGTGCCAGCAAACCCGGGACTGTCGCAGATACGCAGTATTTT. It yields the protein CASKPGTVADTQYF.

This clonotype was seen many times. The chain uses TRBV28 and TRBJ1-1, with D hard to call. Trimming took off 1 base at V and 7 bases at J, with 4 bases between the two ends. The CDR3 sequence is 11 residues long. The V gene's germline CDR1 is MDHEN and CDR2 SYDVKM. In DNA, the CDR3 is TGTGCCAGCAGTTTATCTTTTGAAGCTTTCTTT. This translates into CASSLSFEAFF.

This clonotype turned up a few times. A read error may be the cause here, since a much bigger clone is one base away. The V call is TRBV7-3, the J call TRBJ1-1, with 7 bases fitting TRBD1. This CDR3 has 13 residues. Germline CDR1 and CDR2: SGHTA and FQGTGA. V was clipped by 4 bases and J by 4 bases; unmatched bases: 3. The DNA for the CDR3 is TGTGCCAGCAGCTCGGGACAGCTCACTGAAGCTTTCTTT. Its protein product is CASSSGQLTEAFF.

The V and J genes are TRBV30 and TRBJ2-1; D is perhaps TRBD1 (5 bases). CDR1 GTSNPN and CDR2 SVGIG come from the germline V gene (reference sequence). The CDR3 consists of 12 residues. The germline V and J ends were trimmed by 8 bases and 9 bases, with 17 bases remaining between them. DNA of the CDR3: TGTGCCCAAGGAGACAGCCGTGTTGAGCAGTTCTTC. Protein product: CAQGDSRVEQFF.